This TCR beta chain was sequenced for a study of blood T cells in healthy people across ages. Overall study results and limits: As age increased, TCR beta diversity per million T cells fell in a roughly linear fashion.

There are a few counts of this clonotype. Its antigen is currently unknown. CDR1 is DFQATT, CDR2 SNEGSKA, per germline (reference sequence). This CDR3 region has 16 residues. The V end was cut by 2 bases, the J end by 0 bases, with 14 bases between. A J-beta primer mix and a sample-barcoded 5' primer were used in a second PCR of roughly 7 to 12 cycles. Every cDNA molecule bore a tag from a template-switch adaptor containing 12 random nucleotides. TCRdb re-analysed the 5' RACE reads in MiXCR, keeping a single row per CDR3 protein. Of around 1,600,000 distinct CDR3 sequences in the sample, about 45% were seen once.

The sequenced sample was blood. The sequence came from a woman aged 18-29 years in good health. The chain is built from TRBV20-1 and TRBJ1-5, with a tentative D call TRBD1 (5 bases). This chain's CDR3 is CSARRWGVASNQPQHF. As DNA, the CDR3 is TGCAGTGCTAGAAGGTGGGGGGTAGCTAGCAATCAGCCCCAGCATTTT.